These 24 T cell receptor beta chains share one sample of origin, sequenced in a study of multiple sclerosis patients with progressive multifocal leukoencephalopathy. Sequencing was performed with immunoSEQ multiplex PCR; in TCRdb, only in-frame clones are kept and a portion is missing. The table records approximately 28,000 clones, roughly 86% of them present only once. Time point here: time of PML onset. Specimen: PBMCs, collected from a patient treated with natalizumab. All receptors come from a woman aged 40 to 50 with progressive multifocal leukoencephalopathy.

This clone was observed a few times. CDR3 in amino acids: CASSFGFGYYGYTF. CDR3 coding DNA: TGTGCCAGCAGTTTCGGGTTTGGGTACTATGGCTACACCTTC. This chain joins TRBV28 and TRBJ1-2; D not resolved. V shed 3 bases and J shed 3 bases, with 11 bases lying between them. This CDR3 is built from 14 residues. Germline V gives CDR1 MDHEN, CDR2 SYDVKM.

This sequence joins TRBV5-1 and TRBJ1-2, with D uncertain. The V gene lost 6 bases and the J gene lost 0 bases, with 15 bases spanning the gap. The CDR3 is 15 amino acids. The germline gives CDR1 SGHRS, CDR2 YFSETQ. CDR3 in amino acids: CASTPSFTPNYGYTF. The CDR3 DNA sequence: TGCGCCAGCACCCCGTCCTTCACTCCTAACTATGGCTACACCTTC.

This clone was found once. This sequence joins TRBV2 and TRBJ1-1; the D is unclear. The length of the CDR3 is 13 residues. Germline lookup yields CDR1 SNHLY and CDR2 FYNNEI. Trimming shortened V by 6 bases and J by 4 bases, and 12 bases separated the two germline ends. DNA of the CDR3: TGTGCCAGCAGGAACCGGGAGCCCACTGAAGCTTTCTTT. Translated, it gives CASRNREPTEAFF.

This chain links TRBV11-2 with TRBJ2-1; 8 bases fit TRBD2. V was clipped by 5 bases and J by 6 bases; unmatched bases: 15. The CDR3 contains 17 residues. Germline CDR1 SGHAT, CDR2 FQNNGV. As DNA, the CDR3 is TGTGCCAGCAGCCCTAGCTCCGGGACTAGACCTGTCAATGAGCAGTTCTTC. This gives the protein CASSPSSGTRPVNEQFF.

The chain couples TRBV4-3 to TRBJ2-7; D gene ambiguous. The CDR3 length is 14 residues. The V and J ends lost 1 base and 6 bases respectively, with 13 bases between them. Germline V CDR1 and CDR2: LGHNA, YSLEER. CDR3 DNA sequence: TGCGCCAGCAGCCAAGTAGCTAGTAACGGCGAGCAGTACTTC. It translates to CASSQVASNGEQYF.

The chain employs TRBV5-5 and TRBJ2-7; D is uncertain. The CDR3 totals 13 residues. With 5 bases removed from V and 7 bases from J, the gap between germline ends came to 16 bases. CDR1 SGHKS and CDR2 YYEKEE come from the germline V gene (reference sequence). CDR3 amino acids: CASRPGAPSEQYF. The CDR3 DNA reads TGTGCCAGCAGGCCAGGAGCCCCTAGTGAGCAGTACTTC.

The chain uses TRBV5-1 and TRBJ2-7, with 7 positions matching TRBD2. V lost 3 bases, J lost 3 bases, and 9 bases stayed unmatched. Germline V gene data show CDR1 as SGHRS and CDR2 as YFSETQ. This CDR3 contains 15 residues. Here the CDR3 DNA reads TGCGCCAGCAGCTCCTTACGCCGGGGGGACTACGAGCAGTACTTC. The encoded protein is CASSSLRRGDYEQYF.

The chain is built from TRBV12-5 and TRBJ2-7, with D perhaps being TRBD1 or TRBD2 (6 bases each). Deletions cut 0 bases from V and 6 bases from J, with 9 bases between. CDR3 length: 13 residues. Per the germline V gene, CDR1 is LGHNT and CDR2 is FRNRAP. CDR3 sequence: CASGLVTGAEQYF. The CDR3 DNA sequence: TGTGCTAGTGGTTTGGTTACGGGGGCCGAGCAGTACTTC.

This chain uses TRBV2 with TRBJ1-3, with no clear D. Trimming took 8 bases from V and 9 from J, leaving 8 bases between them. Germline V gives CDR1 SNHLY, CDR2 FYNNEI. This CDR3 spans 10 amino acids. CDR3 loop: CASEWSTIYF. In DNA, the CDR3 is TGTGCCAGCGAGTGGAGCACCATATATTTT.

The chain is built from TRBV5-5 and TRBJ1-1; tentatively, D is TRBD1 (5 bases). Germline CDR1 SGHKS, CDR2 YYEKEE (reference sequence). Trimming removed 4 bases at V and 0 bases at J, with 16 bases between. This CDR3 contains 16 residues. The CDR3 DNA is TGTGCCAGCAGCCACCTCGGGGAGGGGATGAACACTGAAGCTTTCTTT. The encoded protein is CASSHLGEGMNTEAFF. The full variable domain, its missing parts supplied by reference TRBV5-5 and TRBJ1-1, is DAGVTQSPTHLIKTRGQQVTLRCSPISGHKSVSWYQQVLGQGPQFIFQYYEKEERGRGNFPDRFSARQFPNYSSELNVNALLLGDSALYLCASSHLGEGMNTEAFFGQGTRLTVV.

This chain uses TRBV27 with TRBJ1-2; 9 bases fit TRBD1. V shed 4 bases, J shed 8 bases, and the junction held 5 bases outside the gene matches. The CDR3 runs to 13 residues. Germline loops: CDR1 MNHEY, CDR2 SMNVEV (reference sequence). The CDR3 DNA reads as TGTGCCAGCAGTTATACAGGGGGCGGGGGCTACACCTTC. Translating gives CASSYTGGGGYTF.

V gene TRBV19 combines with J gene TRBJ2-5; 9 nucleotides align to TRBD1. This CDR3 is 16 amino acids long. Per the germline V gene, CDR1 is LNHDA and CDR2 is SQIVND (reference sequence). V was clipped by 4 bases and J by 1 base; unmatched bases: 7. The DNA for the CDR3 is TGTGCCAGTAGTACTAATCCGGGACAGGGCCAAGAGACCCAGTACTTC. It specifies CASSTNPGQGQETQYF.

V and J are TRBV6-5 and TRBJ1-2; the D gene is possibly TRBD1 (6 bases). Trimming took off 6 bases at V and 4 bases at J, with 12 bases between the two ends. The CDR3 runs to 13 residues. CDR1 is MNHEY, CDR2 SVGAGI, per germline. CDR3: CASSLDRSYGYTF. CDR3 DNA sequence: TGTGCCAGCAGCTTAGACAGGAGCTATGGCTACACCTTC.

This clone has just one count. J is TRBJ2-1 and V is TRBV7-9; D remains ambiguous. Germline V CDR1 and CDR2: SEHNR, FQNEAQ (reference sequence). V was clipped by 6 bases and J by 0 bases, with 6 bases between them. The CDR3 has 13 amino acids. CDR3 in DNA: TGTGCCAGCAGTAGGAACTCCTACAATGAGCAGTTCTTC. Its protein is CASSRNSYNEQFF. The full variable domain, with the rest looked up from reference TRBV7-9 and TRBJ2-1, is DTGVSQNPRHKITKRGQNVTFRCDPISEHNRLYWYRQTLGQGPEFLTYFQNEAQLEKSRLLSDRFSAERPKGSFSTLEIQRTEQGDSAMYLCASSRNSYNEQFFGPGTRLTVL.

The chain links TRBV5-1 to TRBJ2-3; 11 bases match TRBD2. Losses at the gene ends were 4 bases for V and 2 bases for J; bases not matched to a gene: 3. CDR1 and CDR2 from the germline V gene are SGHRS and YFSETQ. The CDR3 is made up of 15 amino acids. The CDR3 DNA follows: TGCGCCAGCAGCGTGACTAGCGGGGTCACAGATACGCAGTATTTT. Translation gives CASSVTSGVTDTQYF.

CDR3 bases: TGCGCCAGCAGCCAAGATCTCGCCCCTAGCGGGGGTTCCCACGAGCAGTACTTC. Translated, it gives CASSQDLAPSGGSHEQYF. The chain links TRBV4-3 to TRBJ2-7; 10 nucleotides agree with TRBD2. The CDR3 extends over 18 amino acids. V lost 0 bases, J lost 5 bases, and 13 bases stayed unmatched. Germline V gives CDR1 LGHNA, CDR2 YSLEER.

This clone was observed once. The chain employs TRBV4-2 and TRBJ1-1, with a possible D match to TRBD1 (5 bases). CDR1 is LGHNA and CDR2 is YNFKEQ in the germline V gene. The CDR3 runs 15 residues. V shed 5 bases and J shed 1 base, with 14 bases lying between them. The CDR3 loop reads CASSGGSQTNTEAFF. The CDR3 DNA sequence: TGTGCCAGCAGCGGGGGTTCACAAACGAACACTGAAGCTTTCTTT.

The chain joins TRBV29-1 to TRBJ1-1; D possibly corresponds to TRBD1 (6 bases). Between the trimmed V and J ends, which lost 6 bases and 2 bases, there was a span of 10 bases. This CDR3 comprises 12 residues. CDR1 and CDR2 from the germline V gene are SQVTM and ANQGSEA. In DNA form, the CDR3 reads TGCAGCGTCGTGGACAGTAACACTGAAGCTTTCTTT. Translation: CSVVDSNTEAFF.

The CDR3 protein is CASSSTEIGEKLFF. The CDR3 DNA reads TGTGCCAGCAGCTCAACAGAAATAGGTGAAAAACTGTTTTTT. The chain joins TRBV9 to TRBJ1-4; D unresolved. Germline lookup yields CDR1 SGDLS and CDR2 YYNGEE. The V gene lost 4 bases and the J gene lost 7 bases, with 14 bases spanning the gap. The CDR3 sequence is 14 residues long.

The gene calls are TRBV5-8 and TRBJ2-5, with TRBD2 as a possible D gene (5 bases). The DNA end lines up better with TRBJ2-7; the J call may be wrong. The CDR3 contains 13 residues. CDR1 and CDR2 from the germline V gene are SGHTS and YDEGEE. The CDR3 coding sequence is TGTGCCAGCAGCTTGACCGGGGTGGGCGAGCAGTACTTC. It encodes CASSLTGVGEQYF.

This chain links TRBV11-2 with TRBJ2-2; 8 nucleotides align to TRBD2. The CDR3 loop spans 15 amino acids. CDR1 and CDR2 (germline): SGHAT, FQNNGV. After removal of 5 bases from V and 3 bases from J, the junction contained 5 bases not matched to a gene. The CDR3 is CASSASGSDTGELFF. Written as DNA, the CDR3 is TGTGCCAGCAGCGCAAGCGGGAGCGACACCGGGGAGCTGTTTTTT.

CDR3 loop: CASSLVGGKTGNTIYF. The CDR3 nucleotides read TGTGCCAGCAGCTTAGTGGGGGGGAAAACCGGAAACACCATATATTTT. The rearrangement uses TRBV11-3 and TRBJ1-3; perhaps TRBD1 as D (5 bases). The germline gives CDR1 SGHNT, CDR2 YENEEA. The CDR3 is 16 amino acids. Between the trimmed V and J ends, which lost 1 base and 4 bases, there was a span of 14 bases.

The chain links TRBV28 to TRBJ1-1, with TRBD1 identical over 11 bases. The trim removed 5 bases at V and 3 bases at J, leaving 8 bases unmatched. Per germline, CDR1 MDHEN and CDR2 SYDVKM. The CDR3 runs 16 residues. The CDR3 DNA follows: TGTGCCAGCAGTCGGACAGGGGGCGCCAGGGACACTGAAGCTTTCTTT. This sequence encodes CASSRTGGARDTEAFF.

The CDR3 reads CASAKEENTGELFF. In DNA form, the CDR3 reads TGTGCCAGCGCGAAGGAAGAGAACACCGGGGAGCTGTTTTTT. The chain carries TRBV6-4 and TRBJ2-2; D unclear. This CDR3 is 14 amino acids long. V gave up 8 bases and J gave up 1 base, with 11 bases separating them. Per the germline V gene, CDR1 is MRHNA and CDR2 is SNTAGT.